These T cell receptor beta chains were read from a single sample in a study of cytotoxic CD8 clonotypes in ibrutinib-treated CLL. Generated by immunoSEQ multiplex PCR, the TCRdb table keeps only in-frame clones and is missing some. The data show 100,000 to 150,000 clones, approximately 85% seen once. The material sequenced was PBMCs, taken after 24 months of ibrutinib treatment. All receptors come from a human donor with chronic lymphocytic leukemia. Each CDR3 is given with its conserved first and last residue. A D gene is named only where the DNA matches it firmly. Rows give clone size only sometimes, using once, few, many, or a class for an expanded clone.

CASSPALGGVKTEAFF,TGTGCCAGCTCACCCGCACTGGGGGGGGTGAAAACTGAAGCTTTCTTT,TRBJ1-1,.,TRBV18,.
CASSPTSSVLYF,TGTGCCAGCAGCCCTACGTCTAGCGTCTTGTACTTC,TRBJ2-7,.,TRBV7-2,.
CASREGAGANVLTF,TGTGCCAGCAGGGAGGGGGCAGGGGCCAACGTCCTGACTTTC,TRBJ2-6,.,TRBV6-1,.
CASSLESLAGGYAYEQYF,TGTGCCAGCAGCTTAGAGTCCCTAGCGGGAGGGTATGCCTACGAGCAGTACTTC,TRBJ2-7,TRBD2,TRBV7-8,.
CASSSSGRVGDTQYF,TGTGCCAGTAGCAGTAGCGGGAGGGTGGGAGATACGCAGTATTTT,TRBJ2-3,TRBD2,TRBV19,.
CASRSQGGHQPQHF,TGTGCCAGTAGGTCCCAGGGGGGGCATCAGCCCCAGCATTTT,TRBJ1-5,TRBD1,TRBV19,once
CASSSEQGARAEAFF,TGTGCCAGCAGCTCGGAACAGGGGGCCCGGGCTGAAGCTTTCTTT,TRBJ1-1,TRBD1,TRBV5-4,.
CASSIPQGSANTGELFF,TGTGCCAGTAGTATACCTCAGGGGAGTGCCAACACCGGGGAGCTGTTTTTT,TRBJ2-2,.,TRBV19,.
CASSLIGVTEAFF,TGTGCCAGCAGCTTAATAGGTGTCACTGAAGCTTTCTTT,TRBJ1-1,.,TRBV7-3,.
CASSLAGLSNQPQHF,TGTGCCAGCAGCTTAGCAGGGCTTAGCAATCAGCCCCAGCATTTT,TRBJ1-5,.,TRBV7-9,once
CASSGLGQGMGGYTF,TGTGCCAGCAGCGGGTTGGGACAGGGGATGGGTGGCTACACCTTC,TRBJ1-2,TRBD1,TRBV7-8,few
CASSLSLGLGQGNQPQHF,TGTGCCAGCAGTTTATCCCTAGGACTGGGACAGGGTAACCAGCCCCAGCATTTT,TRBJ1-5,TRBD1,TRBV28,.
CASSGDFNEKLFF,TGCGCCAGCAGCGGTGACTTTAATGAAAAACTGTTTTTT,TRBJ1-4,.,TRBV5-1,.
CASKLDSTQSYEQYF,TGTGCCAGCAAACTCGACAGTACTCAATCCTACGAGCAGTACTTC,TRBJ2-7,.,TRBV2,.
CASSPALNYGYTF,TGTGCCAGCAGTCCGGCCCTGAACTATGGCTACACCTTC,TRBJ1-2,.,TRBV2,.
CASSQPTGNNEQFF,TGTGCCAGCAGCCAACCCACAGGCAACAATGAGCAGTTCTTC,TRBJ2-1,.,TRBV7-8,.
CASSPLGSGRADTQYF,TGTGCCAGCAGCCCTCTTGGGTCAGGTCGGGCAGATACGCAGTATTTT,TRBJ2-3,.,TRBV5-5,.
CASNAGVSYGYTF,TGTGCCAGCAATGCAGGGGTTAGCTATGGCTACACCTTC,TRBJ1-2,.,TRBV28,.
CASIDTGNYGYTF,TGTGCCAGTATTGATACAGGGAACTATGGCTACACCTTC,TRBJ1-2,.,TRBV19,.
CASSLVRASGNTIYF,TGTGCCAGCAGCTTAGTTAGAGCCTCTGGAAACACCATATATTTT,TRBJ1-3,.,TRBV7-2,.
CASSFSGLDGYTF,TGTGCCAGCAGTTTTTCAGGGCTGGACGGCTACACCTTC,TRBJ1-2,.,TRBV27,.
CASSLTGAPRGQPQHF,TGTGCCAGCAGTTTAACCGGGGCCCCCCGGGGTCAGCCCCAGCATTTT,TRBJ1-5,.,TRBV27,.
CAWTLTATEAFF,TGTGCCTGGACGCTGACAGCCACTGAAGCTTTCTTT,TRBJ1-1,.,TRBV30,many
CASSRQGPRYGYTF,TGTGCCAGCAGTCGCCAGGGGCCCCGCTATGGCTACACCTTC,TRBJ1-2,.,TRBV28,once
CASSPGEGTYEKLFF,TGCGCCAGCAGCCCAGGGGAGGGTACTTATGAAAAACTGTTTTTT,TRBJ1-4,.,TRBV4-1,.
CASSLDTEAFF,TGCGCCAGCAGCCTGGACACTGAAGCTTTCTTT,TRBJ1-1,.,TRBV4-3,.
CASSLGTGLGSYEQYF,TGCGCCAGCAGCTTGGGGACAGGGTTGGGGTCCTACGAGCAGTACTTC,TRBJ2-7,TRBD1,TRBV5-1,.
CASSVGGARSYEQYF,TGTGCCAGCAGCGTGGGCGGGGCAAGGTCCTACGAGCAGTACTTC,TRBJ2-7,.,TRBV9,.
CASSGKGLYIQFF,TGTGCCAGCAGTGGAAAGGGACTCTATATCCAGTTCTTC,TRBJ2-1,.,TRBV28,.
CASSPGQNTEAFF,TGTGCCAGCAGCCCGGGACAGAACACTGAAGCTTTCTTT,TRBJ1-1,.,TRBV7-9,once
CASSPTGGVNEQYF,TGTGCCAGCAGCCCCACAGGGGGGGTAAACGAGCAGTACTTC,TRBJ2-7,.,TRBV28,.
CASSLLPPTEAFF,TGTGCCAGCAGCTTACTCCCTCCCACTGAAGCTTTCTTT,TRBJ1-1,.,TRBV7-9,.
CASSGGVRGRGMNTEAFF,TGTGCCAGTAGTGGGGGCGTCAGGGGGCGAGGGATGAACACTGAAGCTTTCTTT,TRBJ1-1,TRBD1,TRBV19,.
CAWTKGTETQYF,TGTGCCTGGACTAAAGGGACGGAGACCCAGTACTTC,TRBJ2-5,.,TRBV30,few
CASSPPRTGLDTEAFF,TGTGCCAGCTCACCACCGCGGACAGGGTTGGACACTGAAGCTTTCTTT,TRBJ1-1,TRBD1,TRBV18,.
CASSASGTTKTIF,TGTGCCAGTAGTGCCTCCGGGACGACGAAGACGATCTTC,TRBJ2-1,.,TRBV19,.
CASSLFPYTDTQYF,TGTGCCAGCAGCCTCTTCCCTTATACAGATACGCAGTATTTT,TRBJ2-3,.,TRBV14,.
CASSLYGQGAFF,TGTGCCAGCAGCTTATACGGACAGGGGGCTTTCTTT,TRBJ1-1,TRBD1,TRBV7-9,.